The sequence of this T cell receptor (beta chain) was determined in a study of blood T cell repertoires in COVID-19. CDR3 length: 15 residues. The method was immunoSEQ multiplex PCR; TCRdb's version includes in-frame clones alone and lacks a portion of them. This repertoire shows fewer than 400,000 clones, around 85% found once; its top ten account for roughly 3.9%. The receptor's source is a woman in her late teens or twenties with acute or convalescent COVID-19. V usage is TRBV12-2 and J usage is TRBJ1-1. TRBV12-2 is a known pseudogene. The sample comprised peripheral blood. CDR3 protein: CASRLACSMNTEAFF. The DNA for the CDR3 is TGTGCAAGTCGCTTAGCGTGTAGTATGAACACTGAAGCTTTCTTT.